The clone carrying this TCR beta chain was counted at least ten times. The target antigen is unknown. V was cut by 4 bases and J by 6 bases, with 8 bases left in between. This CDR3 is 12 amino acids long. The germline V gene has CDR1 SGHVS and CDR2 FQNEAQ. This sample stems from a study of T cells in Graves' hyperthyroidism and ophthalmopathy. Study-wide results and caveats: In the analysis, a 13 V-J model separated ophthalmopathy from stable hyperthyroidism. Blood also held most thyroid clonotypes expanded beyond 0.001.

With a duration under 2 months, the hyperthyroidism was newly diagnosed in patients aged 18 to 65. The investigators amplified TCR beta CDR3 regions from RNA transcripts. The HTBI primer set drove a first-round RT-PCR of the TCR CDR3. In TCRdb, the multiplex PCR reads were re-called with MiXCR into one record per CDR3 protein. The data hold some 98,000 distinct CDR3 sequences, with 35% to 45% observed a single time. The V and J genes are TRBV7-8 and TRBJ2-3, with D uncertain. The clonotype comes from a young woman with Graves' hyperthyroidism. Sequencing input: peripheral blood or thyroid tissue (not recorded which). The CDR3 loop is CASSSSADTQYF. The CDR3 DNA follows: TGTGCCAGCAGCTCCTCGGCGGATACGCAGTATTTT.